A single sample gave rise to the 30 T cell receptor beta chains below, sequenced in a study of blood T cells in healthy people across ages. Through a sample-barcoded 5' primer and a J-beta primer mix, a second PCR was run for roughly 7 to 12 cycles. TCRdb fed the 5' RACE reads into MiXCR, producing one record per CDR3 protein. The profile shows approximately 670,000 distinct CDR3 sequences, over 40% of them singletons. The sequencing sample was made of blood. All receptors derive from a man older than 75 in good health.

This chain connects TRBV20-1 to TRBJ2-1; TRBD1 is a possible D gene (6 bases). This CDR3 spans 18 amino acids. The V gene's germline CDR1 is DFQATT and CDR2 SNEGSKA (reference sequence). V was cut by 3 bases and J by 5 bases, with 26 bases left in between. The CDR3 loop is CSASTPGAGTRGNNEQFF. CDR3 DNA sequence: TGCAGTGCTAGTACACCAGGGGCCGGGACACGAGGAAACAATGAGCAGTTCTTC.

Concerning this clonotype itself: No conserved phenylalanine or tryptophan is present at the end of the CDR3, so a read error is the likely explanation. J is TRBJ2-1 and V is TRBV7-9; 8 bases are shared with TRBD2. This CDR3 is 15 amino acids long. CDR1 is SEHNR, CDR2 FQNEAQ, per germline (reference sequence). Unmatched junction bases numbered 5, after V lost 3 bases and J lost 4 bases. The CDR3 DNA follows: TGTGCCAGCAGCTTCGGACTAGCCAAATACAATGAGCAGTTCTTG. Translated: CASSFGLAKYNEQFL.

The rearrangement joins TRBV11-1 to TRBJ2-2; 9 bases are a match to TRBD2. This CDR3 contains 15 residues. CDR1 and CDR2 (germline): SGHAT, FQDESV (reference sequence). V shed 3 bases, J shed 5 bases, and the junction held 4 bases outside the gene matches. CDR3 sequence: CASSFVAGATGELFF. The CDR3 nucleotides are TGTGCCAGCAGCTTCGTAGCGGGAGCGACCGGGGAGCTGTTTTTT.

This rearrangement joins TRBV20-1 to TRBJ2-7, with D perhaps TRBD2 (7 bases). The germline CDR1 and CDR2 sequences are DFQATT and SNEGSKA (reference sequence). This CDR3 spans 15 amino acids. Trimming stripped 2 bases from V and 3 bases from J, with 17 bases between. This chain's CDR3 is CSARRTGRGNYEQYF. The CDR3 DNA reads TGCAGTGCTAGACGGACGGGGAGGGGGAACTACGAGCAGTACTTC.

This clonotype was detected only a few times. This chain connects TRBV6-1 to TRBJ2-3; 11 positions match TRBD2. The CDR3 consists of 15 residues. Germline loops: CDR1 MNHNS, CDR2 SASEGT. Germline trimming cut 6 bases from V and 2 bases from J; bases unmatched to any gene: 4. The CDR3 DNA follows: TGTGCCAGCAGCCGACTAGCGGGAACCACAGATACGCAGTATTTT. Its translation: CASSRLAGTTDTQYF.

V usage is TRBV12-3 or TRBV12-4 and J usage is TRBJ1-6, with D possibly TRBD1 on 5 matching bases. The CDR3 is made up of 14 amino acids. V was clipped by 5 bases and J by 10 bases, with 15 bases between them. In DNA, the CDR3 is TGTGCCAGCAGTGTGGACCGGGGGGGGTCACCCCTCCACTTT. Translation gives CASSVDRGGSPLHF.

The chain carries TRBV28 and TRBJ1-5; TRBD1 matches at 7 bases. The CDR3 loop spans 15 amino acids. Germline trimming cut 7 bases from V and 0 bases from J; bases unmatched to any gene: 6. CDR1 is MDHEN, CDR2 SYDVKM, per germline. DNA of the CDR3: TGTGCCAGCACCCGGACAGGAAATAGCAATCAGCCCCAGCATTTT. Encoded protein: CASTRTGNSNQPQHF.

This chain joins TRBV20-1 and TRBJ2-7, with a tentative D call TRBD2 (6 bases). Germline assignment: CDR1 DFQATT and CDR2 SNEGSKA (reference sequence). V was pared by 6 bases and J by 7 bases, with 19 bases between. CDR3 length: 13 residues. The CDR3: CSAAHWGENEQYF. The DNA for the CDR3 is TGCAGTGCCGCACATTGGGGGGAAAATGAGCAGTACTTC.

The J gene is TRBJ2-3, the V gene TRBV7-9, with D perhaps matching TRBD1 (5 bases). V dropped 1 base and J dropped 4 bases, with 18 bases sitting between them. The CDR3 extends over 17 amino acids. Germline V lookup: CDR1 SEHNR, CDR2 FQNEAQ (reference sequence). In DNA, the CDR3 is TGTGCCAGCAGCTTAGGAATCGACAGTCGAATTGCAGATACGCAGTATTTT. It is translated as CASSLGIDSRIADTQYF.

This clonotype was picked up a small number of times. V and J are TRBV5-1 and TRBJ2-1; D not certain. Trimming left V 0 bases short and J 9 bases short, with 7 bases between. CDR3 length: 12 residues. The germline CDR1 and CDR2 sequences are SGHRS and YFSETQ. This CDR3 reads CASSLEGSEQFF. The CDR3 DNA follows: TGCGCCAGCAGCTTGGAAGGAAGTGAGCAGTTCTTC.

The chain couples TRBV18 to TRBJ1-2, with D perhaps TRBD1 (6 bases). V was clipped by 3 bases and J by 5 bases, with 13 bases between them. The CDR3 sequence is 14 residues long. Germline V gene data show CDR1 as KGHSH and CDR2 as LQKENI. Written as DNA, the CDR3 is TGTGCCAGCTCACCGCGACAGGACGAGTATGGCTACACCTTC. Amino acids: CASSPRQDEYGYTF.

The chain combines TRBV6-2 or TRBV6-3 with TRBJ2-1, with D unresolved. Germline-derived CDR1 and CDR2 are MNHEY and SVGEGT. This CDR3 region has 16 residues. The V end lost 4 bases, the J end lost 10 bases, and 23 bases lay between the germline ends. The CDR3, as DNA: TGTGCCAGCAGTTGGCGGCGGACCAGCTCAATATTGGAGCAGTTCTTC. Translating gives CASSWRRTSSILEQFF.

V gene TRBV19 combines with J gene TRBJ1-1; D not certain. Trimming took off 3 bases at V and 13 bases at J, with 21 bases between the two ends. The CDR3 runs to 14 residues. Per the germline V gene, CDR1 is LNHDA and CDR2 is SQIVND (reference sequence). CDR3 in DNA: TGTGCCAGTAGTATTCTCCCCCAATCCGGCGGGGATTTCTTT. It encodes CASSILPQSGGDFF.

The rearrangement uses TRBV21-1 and TRBJ2-3; TRBD2, the table's D call, was not compared with the DNA. TRBV21-1 is a pseudogene locus. The CDR3 contains 15 residues. CDR3 protein: CAIPPTDSYTDTQYF. CDR3 bases: TGTGCCATCCCGCCAACAGACAGCTACACAGATACGCAGTATTTT.

This sequence joins TRBV20-1 and TRBJ2-5, with 8 bases lining up with TRBD2. There are 15 residues in the CDR3. Losses at the gene ends were 0 bases for V and 3 bases for J; bases not matched to a gene: 6. Germline lookup yields CDR1 DFQATT and CDR2 SNEGSKA (reference sequence). The CDR3 is CSARDGTRLKETQYF. CDR3 coding DNA: TGCAGTGCTAGAGATGGGACTAGACTAAAAGAGACCCAGTACTTC.

The chain carries TRBV28 and TRBJ1-6; D uncertain. CDR1 is MDHEN and CDR2 is SYDVKM in the germline V gene. The CDR3 runs to 13 residues. Between the trimmed V and J ends, which lost 5 bases and 11 bases, there was a span of 13 bases. The CDR3 loop reads CASSGPARPPLHF. CDR3 DNA: TGTGCCAGCAGTGGACCGGCGAGGCCACCCCTCCACTTT. Using reference TRBV28 and TRBJ1-6 for the parts outside the CDR3, the full variable domain is DVKVTQSSRYLVKRTGEKVFLECVQDMDHENMFWYRQDPGLGLRLIYFSYDVKMKEKGDIPEGYSVSREKKERFSLILESASTNQTSMYLCASSGPARPPLHFGNGTRLTVT.

The chain recombines TRBV9 with TRBJ2-1, with D maybe TRBD1 (6 bases). TRBJ2-7 explains the end of the DNA better; the J call may be wrong. This CDR3 spans 15 amino acids. Germline assignment: CDR1 SGDLS and CDR2 YYNGEE. CDR3 in DNA: TGTGCCAGCAGCCTTCAGACAGGCTCCTACAATGAGCAGTACTTC. Translation: CASSLQTGSYNEQYF.

As regards this clonotype: A much more abundant neighbour one base away suggests this may be a read error. J is TRBJ2-7 and V is TRBV29-1, with a weak D call TRBD2 (6 bases). The CDR3 length is 12 residues. Trimming shortened V by 6 bases and J by 1 base, and 10 bases separated the two germline ends. The germline V gene encodes CDR1 SQVTM and CDR2 ANQGSEA. CDR3 amino acids: CSVGLGSYEQYF. In DNA form, the CDR3 reads TGCAGCGTGGGACTGGGGTCCTACGAGCAGTACTTC.

This clonotype was detected only a few times. The V call is TRBV27, the J call TRBJ2-3; no reliable D call. The germline gives CDR1 MNHEY, CDR2 SMNVEV (reference sequence). The germline V and J ends were trimmed by 4 bases and 6 bases, with 11 bases remaining between them. The CDR3 is made up of 13 amino acids. CDR3 DNA: TGTGCCAGCAGTTGGGTAATCTCGGATACGCAGTATTTT. Amino acids: CASSWVISDTQYF.

On this clonotype itself: A much larger clone lies a single base off, so this may be a read error. The J gene is TRBJ2-2, the V gene TRBV4-1, with D perhaps matching TRBD2 (5 bases). The CDR3 covers 17 residues. The germline gives CDR1 MGHRA, CDR2 YSYEKL. In nucleotides, the CDR3 is TGCGCCAGCAGCCAAGGGGTCGGCGACACGAACACCGGGGAGCCGTTTTTT. Its protein is CASSQGVGDTNTGEPFF.

About this clonotype itself: A clone one base away is much larger, so this may be a read error. V and J are TRBV4-2 and TRBJ2-1; 9 nucleotides line up with TRBD2. The CDR3 covers 16 residues. The J segment lost 13 bases and the V segment lost 2 bases, leaving 15 bases of the junction unmatched. Germline V gene sequence: CDR1 LGHNA, CDR2 YNFKEQ. CDR3 protein: CASSQLGGGVGETQFF. The CDR3 region has the DNA TGTGCCAGCAGCCAACTTGGCGGGGGGGTCGGAGAGACCCAGTTCTTC.

The gene calls are TRBV20-1 and TRBJ2-1; D could derive from TRBD1 or TRBD2 (5 bases each). CDR1 and CDR2 from the germline V gene are DFQATT and SNEGSKA (reference sequence). Trimming took 0 bases from V and 6 from J, leaving 15 bases between them. The CDR3 extends over 15 amino acids. For the CDR3, the DNA is TGCAGTGCTAGAGATCATGGGACGTATGGCAATGAGCAGTTCTTC. Translated, it gives CSARDHGTYGNEQFF.

The chain couples TRBV7-8 to TRBJ2-2; a possible D gene is TRBD2 (6 bases). Germline V CDR1 and CDR2: SGHVS, FQNEAQ. V was shortened by 1 base and J by 7 bases, with 13 bases between the two germline ends. The CDR3 loop spans 15 amino acids. The CDR3 DNA is TGTGCCAGCAGCTTAGTAGCCCGGGGGAACGGGGAGCTGTTTTTT. Residues: CASSLVARGNGELFF.

In DNA form, the CDR3 reads TGTGCCAGCAGTTTACTTTCCGGCGGGAGGGCCGGGTCCGGGGAGCTGTTTTTT. Protein: CASSLLSGGRAGSGELFF. This chain joins TRBV12-3 or TRBV12-4 and TRBJ2-2; TRBD2 matches at 9 bases. The CDR3 loop spans 18 amino acids. The V gene end was trimmed by 2 bases and the J gene end by 6 bases; junction bases not matched to a gene: 13.

This chain connects TRBV15 to TRBJ2-5; 8 nucleotides align to TRBD2. The V segment lost 6 bases and the J segment 1 base; nucleotides outside the gene matches: 4. This CDR3 comprises 14 residues. CDR1 and CDR2 from the germline V gene are LNHNV and YYDKDF (reference sequence). The CDR3 is CATSTAGVQETQYF. The CDR3 DNA follows: TGTGCCACCAGTACAGCGGGAGTCCAAGAGACCCAGTACTTC.

As to this clonotype: This sequence may be a read error, since a much larger clone differs from it by one base. V gene TRBV10-3 combines with J gene TRBJ2-7; 7 nucleotides align to TRBD1. This CDR3 comprises 14 residues. The V gene end was trimmed by 8 bases and the J gene end by 7 bases; junction bases not matched to a gene: 14. Germline assignment: CDR1 ENHRY and CDR2 SYGVKD. The chain's CDR3 is CAIEGGGNRNEQYF. In DNA form, the CDR3 reads TGTGCCATCGAAGGGGGCGGAAATCGCAATGAGCAGTACTTC.

The genes are TRBV7-9 and TRBJ2-3; 8 nucleotides agree with TRBD1. The germline CDR1 and CDR2 sequences are SEHNR and FQNEAQ (reference sequence). V lost 4 bases and J lost 0; bases outside the gene matches: 6. The CDR3 is made up of 16 amino acids. CDR3 region: CASSSRTGKSTDTQYF. The CDR3 nucleotides are TGTGCCAGCAGCTCCCGGACAGGGAAAAGCACAGATACGCAGTATTTT. Complete variable domain (other parts from reference TRBV7-9 and TRBJ2-3): DTGVSQNPRHKITKRGQNVTFRCDPISEHNRLYWYRQTLGQGPEFLTYFQNEAQLEKSRLLSDRFSAERPKGSFSTLEIQRTEQGDSAMYLCASSSRTGKSTDTQYFGPGTRLTVL.

In this sample, this clonotype turned up a few times. This rearrangement joins TRBV20-1 to TRBJ1-5, with a weak D call TRBD1 (5 bases). V was shortened by 3 bases and J by 6 bases, with 15 bases between the two germline ends. In germline, CDR1 is DFQATT, CDR2 SNEGSKA (reference sequence). This CDR3 is 14 amino acids long. The CDR3, as DNA: TGCAGTGCTAGGTCGGGGGGGTCAGGTCAGCCCCAGCATTTT. Protein: CSARSGGSGQPQHF.

This clonotype appeared many times. V is TRBV6-5 and J is TRBJ2-1; D is perhaps TRBD1 (6 bases). Germline V gene lookup returns CDR1 MNHEY and CDR2 SVGAGI. CDR3 length equals 15 residues. Trimming removed 0 bases at V and 6 bases at J, with 12 bases between. The CDR3 nucleotides are TGTGCCAGCAGTTACTCTGGGAACAGGGTCAATGAGCAGTTCTTC. Amino acids: CASSYSGNRVNEQFF.

The J gene is TRBJ2-7, the V gene TRBV4-3, with D possibly TRBD2 on 6 matching bases. This CDR3 has 19 amino acids. Germline-derived CDR1 and CDR2 are LGHNA and YSLEER. Trimming removed 0 bases at V and 1 base at J, with 22 bases between. This chain's CDR3 is CASSQDSHLGRGTSYEQYF. CDR3 nucleotide sequence: TGCGCCAGCAGCCAAGATTCCCACCTAGGACGCGGGACTTCCTACGAGCAGTACTTC.